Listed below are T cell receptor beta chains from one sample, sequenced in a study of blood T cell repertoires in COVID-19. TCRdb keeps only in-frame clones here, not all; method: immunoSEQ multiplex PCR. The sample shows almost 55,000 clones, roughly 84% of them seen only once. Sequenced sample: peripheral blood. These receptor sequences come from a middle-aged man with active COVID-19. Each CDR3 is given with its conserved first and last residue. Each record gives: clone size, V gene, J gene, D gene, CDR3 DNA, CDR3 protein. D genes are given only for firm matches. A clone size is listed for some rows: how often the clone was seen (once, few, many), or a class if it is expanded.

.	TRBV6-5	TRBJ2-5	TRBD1	TGTGCCAGCAGTTATACAGGGGAAAAAGAGACCCAGTACTTC	CASSYTGEKETQYF
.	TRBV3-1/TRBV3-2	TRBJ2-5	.	TGTGCCAGCAGCCAAGTGGGGCCGGGTAGGGAGACCCAGTACTTC	CASSQVGPGRETQYF
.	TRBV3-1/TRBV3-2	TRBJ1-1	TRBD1	TGTGCCAGCAGCCTCCGGGACAGGGGCCCATCTAGTTCCGAAGCTTTCTTT	CASSLRDRGPSSSEAFF
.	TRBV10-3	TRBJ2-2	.	TGTGCCATCAGTATTAACGGACAAACCGGGGAGCTGTTTTTT	CAISINGQTGELFF
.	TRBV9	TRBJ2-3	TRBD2	TGTGCCAGCGGCCGGGGGACTAGCGGGAGGTCCACAGATACGCAGTATTTT	CASGRGTSGRSTDTQYF
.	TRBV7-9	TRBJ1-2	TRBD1	TGTGCCAGCAGCCTACAGGGGACTAGGGGCTACACCTTC	CASSLQGTRGYTF
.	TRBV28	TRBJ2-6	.	TGTGCCAGCAGTTTACCGGGGGATGGGGCCAACGTCCTGACTTTC	CASSLPGDGANVLTF
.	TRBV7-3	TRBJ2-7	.	TGTGCCAGCAGCCCGGAGGTCGGGAACTACGAGCAGTACTTC	CASSPEVGNYEQYF
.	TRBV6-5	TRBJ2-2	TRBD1	TGTGCCAGCCGGACAGGGGGTAACACCGGGGAGCTGTTTTTT	CASRTGGNTGELFF
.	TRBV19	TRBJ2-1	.	TGTGCCAGTAGTATAGAAGGGACAAACTCCTACAATGAGCAGTTCTTC	CASSIEGTNSYNEQFF
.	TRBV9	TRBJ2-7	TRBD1	TGTGCCAGCAGCGTAAAGTGGACAGGGGACGAGCAGTACTTC	CASSVKWTGDEQYF
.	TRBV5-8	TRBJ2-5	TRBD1	TGTGCCAGCAGCACGGACAGGGAAAAAGAGACCCAGTACTTC	CASSTDREKETQYF
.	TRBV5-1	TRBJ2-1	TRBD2	TGCGCCAGCAGCTTGGCCGGGACTAGCGGGAGTGGTGAGCAGTTCTTC	CASSLAGTSGSGEQFF
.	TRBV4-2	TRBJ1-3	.	TGTGCCAGCAGCCAGGCCCTTGACAAGTCGGGAAACACCATATATTTT	CASSQALDKSGNTIYF
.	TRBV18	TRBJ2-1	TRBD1	TGTGCCAGCTCACCCGGGACAGGGGAGGGCAATGAGCAGTTCTTC	CASSPGTGEGNEQFF
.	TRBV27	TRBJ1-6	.	TGTGCCAGCAGCCTACAGGACTACAATAATTCACCCCTCCACTTT	CASSLQDYNNSPLHF
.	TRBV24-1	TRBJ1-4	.	TGTGCCACCAGTGATGGGCAGGGAGGGATGGATGAAAAACTGTTTTTT	CATSDGQGGMDEKLFF
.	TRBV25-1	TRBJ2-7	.	TGTGCCAGCGCGGGACAGACCTACGAGCAGTACTTC	CASAGQTYEQYF
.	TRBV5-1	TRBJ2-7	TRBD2	TGCGCCAGCAGCTTGGGGACTAGCGGAAGCACCTACGAGCAGTACTTC	CASSLGTSGSTYEQYF
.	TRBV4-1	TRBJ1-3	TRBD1	TGCGCCAGCAGCCAGGAGACAGGGGCAGGAAACACCATATATTTT	CASSQETGAGNTIYF
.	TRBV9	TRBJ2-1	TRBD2	TGTGCCAGCAGCCCCCGGGGGACTAGCGGGAATGAGCAGTTCTTC	CASSPRGTSGNEQFF
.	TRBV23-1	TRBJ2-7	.	TGCGCCAGCAGGGCGACTCTTGGAATAAAAGGATGCTACGAGCAGTACTTC	CASRATLGIKGCYEQYF
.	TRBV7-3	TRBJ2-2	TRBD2	TGTGCCAGCAGCCGTAGCGGGAGCGGAAACACCGGGGAGCTGTTTTTT	CASSRSGSGNTGELFF
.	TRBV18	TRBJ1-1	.	TGTGCCAGCTCACCTTCCAGGGAGAACACTGAAGCTTTCTTT	CASSPSRENTEAFF
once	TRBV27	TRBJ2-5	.	TGTGCCAGCAGTTTTTGGGTTGGAGCATTGGAGACCCAGTACTTC	CASSFWVGALETQYF
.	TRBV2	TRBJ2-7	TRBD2	TGTGCCAGCAGTGGGACTAGCGGATCCTACGAGCAGTACTTC	CASSGTSGSYEQYF
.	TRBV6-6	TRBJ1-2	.	TGTGCCAGCAGTGTAGCCACCGAGGGCTACACCTTC	CASSVATEGYTF
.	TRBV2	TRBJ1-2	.	TGTGCCAGCAGTGTTAAGATGGACGGGGACTATGGCTACACCTTC	CASSVKMDGDYGYTF
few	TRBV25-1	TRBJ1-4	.	TGTGCCAGCAGTGATGAGGGTGATGAAAAACTGTTTTTT	CASSDEGDEKLFF
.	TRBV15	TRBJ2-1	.	TGTGCCACCAGCAGAGAGGGGGGAAAGGGCTCCTACAATGAGCAGTTCTTC	CATSREGGKGSYNEQFF
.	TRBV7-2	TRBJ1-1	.	TGTGCCAGCAGCTTATCACTCTCCGAAGCTTTCTTT	CASSLSLSEAFF
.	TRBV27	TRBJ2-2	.	TGTGCCAGCAGTTTAGAGACATCAGGGGCCGGGGAGCTGTTTTTT	CASSLETSGAGELFF
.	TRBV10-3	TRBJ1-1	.	TGTGCCATCAGTACAGTGACATCAGGAGCTTTCTTT	CAISTVTSGAFF
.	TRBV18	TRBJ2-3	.	TGTGCCAGCTCACCTTCGGTTAGCACAGATACGCAGTATTTT	CASSPSVSTDTQYF
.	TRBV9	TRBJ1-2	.	TGTGCCAGCTCCCCCCAGGTGGCTCCCACGGTAGGCTACACCTTC	CASSPQVAPTVGYTF
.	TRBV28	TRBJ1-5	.	TGTGCCAGCAGTACCCTCCGGGCAGGGGTTGTGCAGCCCCAGCATTTT	CASSTLRAGVVQPQHF
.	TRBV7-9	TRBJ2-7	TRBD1	TGTGCCAGCAGCCTGACAGGGGGTGCCTACGAGCAGTACTTC	CASSLTGGAYEQYF
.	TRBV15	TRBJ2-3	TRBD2	TGTGCCACCAGCAGAGAGTGGACTAGCGGTCGCACAGATACGCAGTATTTT	CATSREWTSGRTDTQYF
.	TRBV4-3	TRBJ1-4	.	TGCGCCAGCAGCCAAGGGGAGAGGAGTGGGTATGAAAAACTGTTTTTT	CASSQGERSGYEKLFF
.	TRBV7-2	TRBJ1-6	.	TGTGCCAGCAGCCCAGAGACCCGAGGTATTGGACCCCTCCACTTT	CASSPETRGIGPLHF
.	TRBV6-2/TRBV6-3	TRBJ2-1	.	TGTGCCAGCAGTTACGTGGACAGAAATGAGCAGTTCTTC	CASSYVDRNEQFF
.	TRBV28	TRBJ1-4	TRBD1	TGTGCCAGCACCACTCAAGGGGGCAGACATGAAAAACTGTTTTTT	CASTTQGGRHEKLFF
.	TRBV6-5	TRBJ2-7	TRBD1	TGTGCCAGCAGTTCCACTTTACAGGGGGAGCTTAGGTTC	CASSSTLQGELRF
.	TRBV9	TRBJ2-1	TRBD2	TGTGCCAGCAGCGTAGGAAGGACTAGCGTTATTGAGCAGTTCTTC	CASSVGRTSVIEQFF
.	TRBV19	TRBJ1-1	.	TGTGCCAGTAGTACGGTGAACACTGAAGCTTTCTTT	CASSTVNTEAFF